This T cell receptor (beta chain) was identified during a study of blood T cell repertoires in COVID-19. Measured with immunoSEQ multiplex PCR; TCRdb has only the in-frame clones, and not every one. Of 250,000 to 300,000 clones listed, roughly 90% are singletons. The germline V gene encodes CDR1 SGHNT and CDR2 YYREEE (reference sequence). This CDR3 spans 14 amino acids. Trimming took 5 bases from V and 4 from J, leaving 16 bases between them. The chain employs TRBV5-4 and TRBJ2-7; D perhaps matches TRBD1 (6 bases). Source material: PBMCs or T cells enriched from blood (not recorded which). This receptor was obtained from a man aged 40-49 years who had recovered from COVID-19. For the CDR3, the DNA is TGTGCCAGCAGTGCCGGGACACTCAATTACGAGCAGTACTTC. The encoded protein is CASSAGTLNYEQYF. Full variable domain (rest looked up from reference TRBV5-4 and TRBJ2-7): ETGVTQSPTHLIKTRGQQVTLRCSSQSGHNTVSWYQQALGQGPQFIFQYYREEENGRGNFPPRFSGLQFPNYSSELNVNALELDDSALYLCASSAGTLNYEQYFGPGTRLTVT.